One and the same sample provided the 9 T cell receptor beta chains below, sequenced in a study of blood T cell repertoires in COVID-19. The assay was immunoSEQ multiplex PCR, and TCRdb's table has in-frame clones only and misses some. The table lists fewer than 150,000 clones, roughly 85% of them singletons. Material: peripheral blood. These TCRs come from a woman aged 55-69 years with COVID-19, enrolled during active disease.

The genes are TRBV2 and TRBJ1-2, with 8 bases aligning to TRBD1. Trimming took 6 bases from V and 7 from J; bases not matched to a gene: 7. The CDR3 is 13 amino acids. Germline V CDR1 and CDR2: SNHLY, FYNNEI. This CDR3 is CASRDRGSSGYTF. The CDR3 DNA sequence: TGTGCCAGCAGAGACAGGGGTTCTAGTGGCTACACCTTC.

The chain carries TRBV5-1 and TRBJ1-1; a weak D match, TRBD1 (6 bases). The germline CDR1 and CDR2 sequences are SGHRS and YFSETQ. CDR3 size: 15 residues. Trimming removed 3 bases at V and 0 bases at J, with 12 bases between. CDR3 nucleotide sequence: TGCGCCAGCAGCTCCCTTTCAGGGGTGAACACTGAAGCTTTCTTT. Residues: CASSSLSGVNTEAFF.

The chain recombines TRBV5-4 with TRBJ2-1; perhaps TRBD2 as D (6 bases). The CDR3 is 16 residues long. Germline V CDR1 and CDR2: SGHNT, YYREEE (reference sequence). Trimming cost V 5 bases and J 4 bases, with 19 bases left between them. The CDR3 DNA reads TGTGCCAGCAGTTCGCGCGGGGCGGCCCTGTACAATGAGCAGTTCTTC. This translates into CASSSRGAALYNEQFF.

Only a few counts were recorded for this clone. The gene calls are TRBV9 and TRBJ2-4, with D perhaps TRBD2 (6 bases). There are 11 residues in the CDR3. The germline gives CDR1 SGDLS, CDR2 YYNGEE. V lost 7 bases to trimming and J lost 8 bases, with 10 bases between them. CDR3 sequence reads: CASSGEDIQYF. For the CDR3, the DNA is TGTGCCAGCTCGGGGGAGGACATTCAGTACTTC.

This chain connects TRBV6-2 or TRBV6-3 to TRBJ2-3; 13 positions match TRBD2. CDR1 is MNHEY and CDR2 is SVGEGT in the germline V gene. V lost 5 bases to trimming and J lost 0 bases; unmatched junction nucleotides: 11. The length of the CDR3 is 19 residues. In DNA, the CDR3 is TGTGCCAGCAGTACACCCGGGACTAGCGGGGACCCTAGCACAGATACGCAGTATTTT. Translation gives CASSTPGTSGDPSTDTQYF.

This chain links TRBV4-2 with TRBJ1-1; D gene ambiguous. The CDR3 has 16 residues. Germline CDR1 is LGHNA and CDR2 is YNFKEQ. Trimming removed 4 bases from V and 2 bases from J, with 17 bases in between. CDR3 residues: CASSPPRPGLNTEAFF. Here the CDR3 DNA reads TGTGCCAGCAGCCCCCCTAGACCAGGACTTAACACTGAAGCTTTCTTT.

This clone was found a few times. V gene TRBV3-1 (or the pseudogene TRBV3-2) combines with J gene TRBJ2-7, with D possibly being TRBD2 (6 bases). V lost 1 base to trimming and J lost 6 bases, with 10 bases between them. Germline loops: CDR1 LGHDT, CDR2 YNNKEL (reference sequence). The CDR3 contains 13 residues. The CDR3: CASSQVAGGEQYF. CDR3 DNA sequence: TGTGCCAGCAGCCAAGTCGCCGGGGGCGAGCAGTACTTC.

This clone was picked up one time. The chain has TRBV11-2 and TRBJ2-1; TRBD2 is a possible D gene (5 bases). The germline V gene has CDR1 SGHAT and CDR2 FQNNGV. Trimming pared 2 bases from V and 4 bases from J, leaving 15 bases between. The CDR3 consists of 16 residues. In nucleotides, the CDR3 is TGTGCCAGCAGCTTACTTGGAGGACCCTTTTACAATGAGCAGTTCTTC. It encodes CASSLLGGPFYNEQFF.

The chain carries TRBV5-1 and TRBJ1-6; a possible D gene is TRBD1 (6 bases). This CDR3 comprises 14 residues. Germline V gene lookup returns CDR1 SGHRS and CDR2 YFSETQ. The V end was cut by 1 base, the J end by 10 bases, with 12 bases between. The CDR3 bases are TGCGCCAGCAGCTTGAACAGGGAGGGCTCACCCCTCCACTTT. Amino acid sequence: CASSLNREGSPLHF.